The 7 T cell receptor beta chains presented below share a single source sample, sequenced in a study of blood T cell repertoires in COVID-19. Here immunoSEQ multiplex PCR was the method, and the copy in TCRdb shows in-frame clones only, minus some. Of about 36,000 clones listed, about 80% were seen once; the top ten hold roughly 2%. The sequenced sample was peripheral blood. The receptors were gathered from a man in his sixties with active COVID-19.

This clone was counted once. The chain uses TRBV30 and TRBJ2-2, with a weak D call TRBD1 (5 bases). The germline V gene encodes CDR1 GTSNPN and CDR2 SVGIG (reference sequence). V dropped 8 bases and J dropped 3 bases, with 10 bases sitting between them. The length of the CDR3 is 12 residues. The CDR3 sequence is CARKGDTGELFF. The CDR3, as DNA: TGTGCCCGTAAAGGGGACACCGGGGAGCTGTTTTTT.

The chain joins TRBV10-1 to TRBJ2-7; TRBD1 matches 8 bases. The CDR3 contains 15 residues. The V segment lost 6 bases and the J segment 3 bases; nucleotides outside the gene matches: 10. The germline CDR1 and CDR2 sequences are WNHNN and SYGVQD (reference sequence). CDR3 in DNA: TGCGCCAGCAGCGGGTTGGACAGGGATATCTACGAGCAGTACTTC. This sequence encodes CASSGLDRDIYEQYF.

This clone has more than one count but fewer than ten. V and J are TRBV4-1 and TRBJ2-7; TRBD2 aligns across 7 bases. The J segment lost 3 bases and the V segment lost 1 base, leaving 3 bases of the junction unmatched. The CDR3 runs 14 residues. The germline V gene has CDR1 MGHRA and CDR2 YSYEKL. CDR3 residues: CASSQGDYHYEQYF. The CDR3 region has the DNA TGCGCCAGCAGCCAAGGGGACTATCACTACGAGCAGTACTTC.

The chain carries TRBV27 and TRBJ2-1; possible D gene TRBD1, 5 bases. The germline V and J ends were trimmed by 1 base and 6 bases, with 13 bases remaining between them. Germline V gene sequence: CDR1 MNHEY, CDR2 SMNVEV (reference sequence). The CDR3 has 15 residues. DNA of the CDR3: TGTGCCAGCAGTTTATTGCAGGGATCAGGCAATGAGCAGTTCTTC. This codes for CASSLLQGSGNEQFF.

The chain couples TRBV4-1 to TRBJ2-5; the D gene is possibly TRBD2 (7 bases). Trimming cost V 0 bases and J 9 bases, with 8 bases left between them. The CDR3 contains 12 residues. Germline V gene data show CDR1 as MGHRA and CDR2 as YSYEKL. The CDR3 region has the DNA TGCGCCAGCAGCCAAGACGGGGGGCCCCAGTACTTC. This sequence encodes CASSQDGGPQYF.

This chain connects TRBV7-9 to TRBJ2-7, with a weak D call TRBD1 (5 bases). CDR3 length equals 15 residues. Trimming shortened V by 5 bases and J by 0 bases, and 14 bases separated the two germline ends. The germline CDR1 and CDR2 sequences are SEHNR and FQNEAQ (reference sequence). In DNA form, the CDR3 reads TGTGCCAGCAGCCACAGGTCCTTAAACTCCTACGAGCAGTACTTC. Translated: CASSHRSLNSYEQYF.

V and J are TRBV30 and TRBJ1-4; the match to TRBD1 covers 7 bases. V trimming: 4 bases; J trimming: 5 bases; junction bases outside the gene matches: 7. Germline CDR1 and CDR2: GTSNPN and SVGIG (reference sequence). CDR3 size: 14 residues. CDR3 in amino acids: CAWNLQGINEKLFF. The CDR3 coding sequence is TGTGCCTGGAACCTACAGGGGATCAATGAAAAACTGTTTTTT.